The 17 T cell receptor beta chains presented below share a single source sample, sequenced in a study of T cell repertoires in cytomegalovirus infection. These receptors are not linked to any known antigen. Each CDR3 protein is one row after TCRdb ran MiXCR on the reads. This table has 570,000 or so distinct CDR3 sequences, roughly 43% appearing once. Sequences were derived from cultured PBMCs, sampled from culture after CMV antigen stimulation. The origin of the receptors is a human donor in good health (CMV status not recorded). Some clones in this sample may be carry-over from other donors' samples.

CDR3 sequence (DNA): TGTGCCAGCAGGCTGGGGACCTTTATGGGGATCTCTGGAAACACCATATATTTT. This gives the protein CASRLGTFMGISGNTIYF. The V gene is TRBV6-2 or TRBV6-3, the J gene TRBJ1-3; maybe TRBD1 (5 bases). The CDR3 is made up of 18 amino acids. CDR1 is MNHEY and CDR2 is SVGEGT in the germline V gene. Between the trimmed V and J ends, which lost 6 bases and 0 bases, there was a span of 21 bases.

This clonotype turned up a few times. The V call is TRBV27, the J call TRBJ1-5, with D hard to call. There are 14 residues in the CDR3. Trimming took off 0 bases at V and 7 bases at J, with 10 bases between the two ends. Germline V gives CDR1 MNHEY, CDR2 SMNVEV (reference sequence). CDR3: CASSLSTPGQPQHF. For the CDR3, the DNA is TGTGCCAGCAGTTTATCTACCCCGGGGCAGCCCCAGCATTTT.

This chain uses TRBV12-3 or TRBV12-4 with TRBJ1-3; D not certain. The V end was cut by 6 bases, the J end by 0 bases, with 12 bases between. The CDR3 totals 15 residues. CDR3: CASSILRTSGNTIYF. The CDR3 region has the DNA TGTGCCAGCAGCATCTTGAGGACCTCTGGAAACACCATATATTTT.

J is TRBJ2-1 and V is TRBV6-5; 7 positions match TRBD2. This CDR3 has 15 residues. J was trimmed by 7 bases and V by 4 bases; bases with no gene match: 10. CDR1 is MNHEY and CDR2 is SVGAGI in the germline V gene. The CDR3 sequence is CASSWSGRAWNEQFF. CDR3 DNA: TGTGCCAGCAGTTGGAGTGGGAGGGCCTGGAATGAGCAGTTCTTC.

There are a few counts of this clonotype. The chain is built from TRBV7-2 and TRBJ1-5, with TRBD1 as a possible D gene (5 bases). Trimming took off 1 base at V and 11 bases at J, with 18 bases between the two ends. The germline V gene encodes CDR1 SGHTA and CDR2 FQGNSA. This CDR3 has 15 residues. Here the CDR3 DNA reads TGTGCCAGCAGCTTAGTCCCCATGGGGGTGTGGGCCCAGCATTTT. It is translated as CASSLVPMGVWAQHF.

This clonotype has only a few counts. The chain combines TRBV7-6 with TRBJ2-1, with D perhaps matching TRBD2 (7 bases). In germline, CDR1 is SGHVS, CDR2 FNYEAQ. Trimming cost V 0 bases and J 4 bases, with 16 bases left between them. The CDR3 spans 17 residues. In DNA, the CDR3 is TGTGCCAGCAGCTTAGCGCTCCGGGGGGCGCTGTACAATGAGCAGTTCTTC. Its translation: CASSLALRGALYNEQFF.

V gene TRBV20-1 combines with J gene TRBJ1-2; the D gene is possibly TRBD1 (5 bases). The germline V gene encodes CDR1 DFQATT and CDR2 SNEGSKA (reference sequence). The V and J ends lost 4 bases and 3 bases respectively, with 12 bases between them. This CDR3 comprises 13 residues. The CDR3 DNA reads as TGCAGTGCTACCCTATCAGGGTACTATGGCTACACCTTC. It encodes CSATLSGYYGYTF.

This clonotype was seen more than once but under ten times. This chain links TRBV7-2 with TRBJ2-1; unclear D gene. Per germline, CDR1 SGHTA and CDR2 FQGNSA. V was cut by 7 bases and J by 12 bases, with 13 bases left in between. This CDR3 region has 11 residues. CDR3 nucleotides: TGTGCCAGCAACGGACCCCTGAGGCAGTTCTTC. It codes for CASNGPLRQFF.

V gene TRBV7-2 combines with J gene TRBJ2-1; 7 bases match TRBD2. CDR3 size: 16 residues. V lost 1 base and J lost 5; bases outside the gene matches: 8. Germline V gene lookup returns CDR1 SGHTA and CDR2 FQGNSA. CDR3 region: CASSLVLLAGDNEQFF. CDR3 DNA sequence: TGTGCCAGCAGCTTAGTTCTCTTGGCGGGGGACAATGAGCAGTTCTTC.

This chain uses TRBV11-2 with TRBJ2-7, with D unclear. Trimming left V 0 bases short and J 3 bases short, with 12 bases between. The CDR3 is 15 residues long. Germline assignment: CDR1 SGHAT and CDR2 FQNNGV. Here the CDR3 reads CASSLEGTGYYEQYF. The CDR3 bases are TGTGCCAGCAGCTTAGAAGGCACCGGCTACTACGAGCAGTACTTC.

This clonotype was counted a few times. The chain is built from TRBV7-2 and TRBJ2-2, with TRBD1 identical over 8 bases. Germline-derived CDR1 and CDR2 are SGHTA and FQGNSA. The trim removed 3 bases at V and 4 bases at J, leaving 4 bases unmatched. There are 15 residues in the CDR3. CDR3 sequence (DNA): TGTGCCAGCAGCTTTAGGACAGGGAGCACCGGGGAGCTGTTTTTT. Protein product: CASSFRTGSTGELFF.

This clonotype has more than one count but fewer than ten. The chain uses TRBV7-2 and TRBJ2-7; 10 nucleotides match TRBD2. V lost 1 base, J lost 5 bases, and 11 bases stayed unmatched. This CDR3 is 17 amino acids long. Germline values: CDR1 SGHTA, CDR2 FQGNSA. The CDR3 is CASSLVVLAGGSHEQYF. In nucleotides, the CDR3 is TGTGCCAGCAGCTTAGTTGTGTTAGCGGGAGGTTCGCACGAGCAGTACTTC. Together with reference TRBV7-2 and TRBJ2-7, the CDR3 gives the full variable domain: GAGVSQSPSNKVTEKGKDVELRCDPISGHTALYWYRQSLGQGLEFLIYFQGNSAPDKSGLPSDRFSAERTGGSVSTLTIQRTQQEDSAVYLCASSLVVLAGGSHEQYFGPGTRLTVT.

A few counts support this clonotype. The CDR3 sequence is CASSSDGLGTEAFF. DNA of the CDR3: TGTGCCAGCAGTTCCGACGGACTGGGCACTGAAGCTTTCTTT. The chain is built from TRBV12-3 or TRBV12-4 and TRBJ1-1; the D is unclear. CDR3 length: 14 residues. V was cut by 4 bases and J by 4 bases, with 13 bases left in between.

The gene calls are TRBV23-1 and TRBJ2-6, with 7 bases matching TRBD1. TRBV23-1 has ORF status, its function being uncertain. This CDR3 spans 20 amino acids. J was trimmed by 2 bases and V by 0 bases; bases with no gene match: 13. This CDR3 reads CASSQSRYRGYIPGANVLTF. The CDR3 DNA reads as TGCGCCAGCAGTCAATCGCGATACAGGGGCTACATACCTGGGGCCAACGTCCTGACTTTC.

This clonotype was recorded a few times. V is TRBV6-2 or TRBV6-3 and J is TRBJ2-7; D ambiguous. Trimming removed 2 bases at V and 6 bases at J, with 11 bases between. Germline loops: CDR1 MNHEY, CDR2 SVGEGT. This CDR3 is built from 13 residues. In DNA, the CDR3 is TGTGCCAGCAGTTACGGGTCTAGATCCGAGCAGTACTTC. Protein: CASSYGSRSEQYF.

This clonotype was picked up a small number of times. The chain is built from TRBV6-2 or TRBV6-3 and TRBJ1-1; D gene ambiguous. This CDR3 contains 13 residues. In germline, CDR1 is MNHEY, CDR2 SVGEGT. Trimming took 6 bases from V and 7 from J, leaving 15 bases between them. Here the CDR3 reads CASSLVWADEAFF. CDR3 coding DNA: TGTGCCAGCAGCCTCGTTTGGGCCGATGAAGCTTTCTTT.

The V and J genes are TRBV4-2 and TRBJ2-3; maybe TRBD1 (7 bases). CDR1 LGHNA and CDR2 YNFKEQ come from the germline V gene. V was pared by 4 bases and J by 3 bases, with 20 bases between. The CDR3 is made up of 17 amino acids. CDR3 in amino acids: CASSLGRGLAPTDTQYF. The CDR3 DNA sequence: TGTGCCAGCAGCCTGGGAAGGGGGCTAGCGCCGACAGATACGCAGTATTTT.